Presented here are 5 T cell receptor beta chains from one specimen sequenced in a study of PD-1 blockade in classical Hodgkin lymphoma. This table comes from immunoSEQ multiplex PCR, and its TCRdb copy is limited to in-frame clones, with some not included. Here the sample spans some 28,000 clones, around 80% being singletons. Specified time point: cycle 4 day 1 (C4D1), after more than 5 weeks of nivolumab. All trial patients relapsed after autologous stem cell transplantation. The input for sequencing was peripheral blood mononuclear cells (PBMCs), taken before the fourth cycle of nivolumab. The receptors here all came from a human donor with classical Hodgkin lymphoma.

The chain uses TRBV11-2 and TRBJ2-7; weak D call: TRBD2 (5 bases). Germline-derived CDR1 and CDR2 are SGHAT and FQNNGV. The CDR3 runs 16 residues. The V end lost 4 bases, the J end lost 6 bases, and 22 bases lay between the germline ends. CDR3 residues: CASSSLAGSGVGEQYF. The DNA for the CDR3 is TGTGCCAGCAGCTCCTTGGCCGGGTCCGGGGTCGGCGAGCAGTACTTC.

J is TRBJ1-2 and V is TRBV7-8; 10 nucleotides match TRBD1. V was pared by 4 bases and J by 9 bases, with 2 bases of the junction left unmatched. The CDR3 spans 12 residues. CDR1 is SGHVS, CDR2 FQNEAQ, per germline. The CDR3 is CASSSGQGSYTF. Here the CDR3 DNA reads TGTGCCAGCAGCTCGGGACAGGGGAGCTACACCTTC. Full variable domain (remainder filled in from reference TRBV7-8 and TRBJ1-2): GAGVSQSPRYKVAKRGQDVALRCDPISGHVSLFWYQQALGQGPEFLTYFQNEAQLDKSGLPSDRFFAERPEGSVSTLKIQRTQQEDSAVYLCASSSGQGSYTFGSGTRLTVV.

The V gene is TRBV18, the J gene TRBJ1-3; 9 bases match TRBD1. Germline V gives CDR1 KGHSH, CDR2 LQKENI. The CDR3 is 15 amino acids. Trimming removed 3 bases from V and 9 bases from J; junction bases left unmatched: 9. DNA for the CDR3: TGTGCCAGCTCACCCCCGGGGACAGGGATGGTCACCATATATTTT. It specifies CASSPPGTGMVTIYF. The full variable domain, rest sourced from reference TRBV18 and TRBJ1-3, is NAGVMQNPRHLVRRRGQEARLRCSPMKGHSHVYWYRQLPEEGLKFMVYLQKENIIDESGMPKERFSAEFPKEGPSILRIQQVVRGDSAAYFCASSPPGTGMVTIYFGEGSWLTVV.

This clone was seen only a few times. V is TRBV9 and J is TRBJ2-6; the D is unclear. Germline CDR1 and CDR2: SGDLS and YYNGEE. CDR3 length equals 16 residues. V was clipped by 4 bases and J by 1 base, with 12 bases between them. CDR3 residues: CASSPRVGSGANVLTF. The DNA of the CDR3 is TGTGCCAGCAGCCCGCGTGTCGGATCTGGGGCCAACGTCCTGACTTTC. Full variable domain (outside the CDR3, taken from reference TRBV9 and TRBJ2-6): DSGVTQTPKHLITATGQRVTLRCSPRSGDLSVYWYQQSLDQGLQFLIQYYNGEERAKGNILERFSAQQFPDLHSELNLSSLELGDSALYFCASSPRVGSGANVLTFGAGSRLTVL.

This chain connects TRBV2 to TRBJ1-6, with 7 bases identical to TRBD1. Germline loops: CDR1 SNHLY, CDR2 FYNNEI. J lost 7 bases, V lost 8 bases, and 8 bases had no gene match. This CDR3 is built from 14 residues. CDR3 residues: CASGPQGGNSPLHF. For the CDR3, the DNA is TGTGCCAGCGGTCCCCAGGGGGGAAATTCACCCCTCCACTTT.